Shown below are 2 T cell receptor beta chains from a single sample sequenced in a study of identical twins. In TCRdb, the 5' RACE reads were re-called with MiXCR into one record per CDR3 protein. Of approximately 220,000 distinct CDR3 sequences listed, around 10% are singletons. The specimen sequenced was memory (CD45RO+) T cells sorted from blood. The receptors here all came from a woman aged 18-29 years in good health.

The chain employs TRBV11-3 and TRBJ2-5; 7 bases are shared with TRBD1. V was pared by 8 bases and J by 5 bases, with 11 bases of the junction left unmatched. The CDR3 has 14 residues. Germline V CDR1 and CDR2: SGHNT, YENEEA. DNA of the CDR3: TGTGCCAGCGGCGTGACAGGGAGTCAGGAGACCCAGTACTTC. Its protein is CASGVTGSQETQYF.

The chain carries TRBV7-8 and TRBJ2-1, with 7 bases lining up with TRBD2. Germline V CDR1 and CDR2: SGHVS, FQNEAQ. The J segment lost 6 bases and the V segment lost 2 bases, leaving 10 bases of the junction unmatched. This CDR3 contains 16 residues. The CDR3 region is CASSLRPRDYGNEQFF. CDR3 coding DNA: TGTGCCAGCAGCTTAAGGCCGCGGGACTATGGCAATGAGCAGTTCTTC.